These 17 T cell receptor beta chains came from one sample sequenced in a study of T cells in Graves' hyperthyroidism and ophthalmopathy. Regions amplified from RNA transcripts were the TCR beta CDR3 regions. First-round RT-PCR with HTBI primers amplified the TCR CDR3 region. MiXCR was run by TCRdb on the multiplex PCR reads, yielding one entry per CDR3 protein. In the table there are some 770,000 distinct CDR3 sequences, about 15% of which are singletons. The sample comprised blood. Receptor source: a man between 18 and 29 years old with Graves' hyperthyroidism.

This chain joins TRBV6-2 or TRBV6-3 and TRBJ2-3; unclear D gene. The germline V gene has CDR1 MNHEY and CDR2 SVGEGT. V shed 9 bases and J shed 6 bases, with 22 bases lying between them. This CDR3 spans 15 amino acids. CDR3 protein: CASTIILLAQDTQYF. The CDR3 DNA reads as TGTGCCAGTACCATTATATTGTTAGCTCAGGATACGCAGTATTTT.

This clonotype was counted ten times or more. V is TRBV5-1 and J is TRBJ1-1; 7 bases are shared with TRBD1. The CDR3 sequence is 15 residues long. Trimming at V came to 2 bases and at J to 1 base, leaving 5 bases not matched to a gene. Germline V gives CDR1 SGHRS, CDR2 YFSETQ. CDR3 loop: CASSFTGARNTEAFF. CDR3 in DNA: TGCGCCAGCAGCTTTACAGGGGCGAGGAACACTGAAGCTTTCTTT.

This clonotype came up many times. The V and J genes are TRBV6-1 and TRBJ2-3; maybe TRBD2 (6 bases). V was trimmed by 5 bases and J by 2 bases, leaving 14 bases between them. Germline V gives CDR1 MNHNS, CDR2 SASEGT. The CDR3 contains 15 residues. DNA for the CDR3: TGTGCCAGCAGTTCCCCTGCGGGGTACACAGATACGCAGTATTTT. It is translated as CASSSPAGYTDTQYF.

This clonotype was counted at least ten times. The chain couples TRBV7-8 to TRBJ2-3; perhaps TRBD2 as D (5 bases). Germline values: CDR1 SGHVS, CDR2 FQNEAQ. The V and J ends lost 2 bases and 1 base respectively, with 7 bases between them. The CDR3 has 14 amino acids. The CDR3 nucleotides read TGTGCCAGCAGCTTACTAGCACGCACAGATACGCAGTATTTT. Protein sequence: CASSLLARTDTQYF.

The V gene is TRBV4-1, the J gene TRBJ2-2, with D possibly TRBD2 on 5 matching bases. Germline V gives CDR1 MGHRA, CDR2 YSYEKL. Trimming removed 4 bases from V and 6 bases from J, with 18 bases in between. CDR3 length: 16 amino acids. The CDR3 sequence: CASSPPKWWESGELFF. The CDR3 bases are TGCGCCAGCAGCCCTCCAAAGTGGTGGGAGTCCGGGGAGCTGTTTTTT.

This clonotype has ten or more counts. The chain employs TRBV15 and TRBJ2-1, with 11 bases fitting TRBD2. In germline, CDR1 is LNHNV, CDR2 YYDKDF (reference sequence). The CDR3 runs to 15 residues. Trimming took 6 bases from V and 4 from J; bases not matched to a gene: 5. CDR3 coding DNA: TGTGCCACCAGTACCGGGACTAGCGGTTACAATGAGCAGTTCTTC. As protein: CATSTGTSGYNEQFF.

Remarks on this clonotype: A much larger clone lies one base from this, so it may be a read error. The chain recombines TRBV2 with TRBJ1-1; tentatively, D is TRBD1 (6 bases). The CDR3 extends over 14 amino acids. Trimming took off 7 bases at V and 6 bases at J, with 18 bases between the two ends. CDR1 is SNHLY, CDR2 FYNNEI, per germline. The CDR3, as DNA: TGTGCCAGCACTGCAGGGCAGGGGAGGCCTGAAGCTTTCTTT. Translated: CASTAGQGRPEAFF.

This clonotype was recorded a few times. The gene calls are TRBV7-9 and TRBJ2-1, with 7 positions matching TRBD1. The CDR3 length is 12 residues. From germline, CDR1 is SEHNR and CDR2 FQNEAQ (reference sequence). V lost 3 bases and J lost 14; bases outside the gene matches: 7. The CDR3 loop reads CASSFGQAPKFF. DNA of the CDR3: TGTGCCAGCAGCTTCGGACAGGCTCCCAAGTTCTTC.

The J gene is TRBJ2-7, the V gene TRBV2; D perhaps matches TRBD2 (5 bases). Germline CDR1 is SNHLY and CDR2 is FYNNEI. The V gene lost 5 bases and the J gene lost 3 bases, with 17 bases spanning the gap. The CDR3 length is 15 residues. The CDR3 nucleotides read TGTGCCAGCAGTATGGAGAGGGCAGCCTTCTACGAGCAGTACTTC. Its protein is CASSMERAAFYEQYF.

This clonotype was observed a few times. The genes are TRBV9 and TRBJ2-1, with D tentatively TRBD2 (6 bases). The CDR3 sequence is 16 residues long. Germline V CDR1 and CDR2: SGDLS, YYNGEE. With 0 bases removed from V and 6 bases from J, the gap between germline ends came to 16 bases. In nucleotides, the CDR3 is TGTGCCAGCAGCGTAGGAGGAGGGAGGCCCGCCAATGAGCAGTTCTTC. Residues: CASSVGGGRPANEQFF. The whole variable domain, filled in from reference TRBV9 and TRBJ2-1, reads DSGVTQTPKHLITATGQRVTLRCSPRSGDLSVYWYQQSLDQGLQFLIQYYNGEERAKGNILERFSAQQFPDLHSELNLSSLELGDSALYFCASSVGGGRPANEQFFGPGTRLTVL.

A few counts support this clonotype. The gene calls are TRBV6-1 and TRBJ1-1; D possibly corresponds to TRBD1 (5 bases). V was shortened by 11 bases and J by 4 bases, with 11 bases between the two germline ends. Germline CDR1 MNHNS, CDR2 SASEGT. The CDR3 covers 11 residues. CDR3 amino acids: CAASGGTEAFF. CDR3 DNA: TGTGCCGCTTCGGGGGGCACTGAAGCTTTCTTT.

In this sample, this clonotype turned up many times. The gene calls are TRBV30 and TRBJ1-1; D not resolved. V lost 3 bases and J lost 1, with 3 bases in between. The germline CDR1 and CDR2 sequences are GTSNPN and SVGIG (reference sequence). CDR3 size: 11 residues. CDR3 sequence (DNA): TGTGCCTGGAGCCGGAACACTGAAGCTTTCTTT. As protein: CAWSRNTEAFF.

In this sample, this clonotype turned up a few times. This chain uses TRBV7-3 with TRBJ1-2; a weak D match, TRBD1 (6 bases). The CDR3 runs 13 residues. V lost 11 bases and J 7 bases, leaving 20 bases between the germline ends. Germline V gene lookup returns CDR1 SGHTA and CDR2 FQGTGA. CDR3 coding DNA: TGTGCCTCGAGGGGGGGTCCGCCGGGTGGCTACACCTTC. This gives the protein CASRGGPPGGYTF. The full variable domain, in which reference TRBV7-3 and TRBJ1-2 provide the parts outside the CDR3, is GAGVSQTPSNKVTEKGKYVELRCDPISGHTALYWYRQSLGQGPEFLIYFQGTGAADDSGLPNDRFFAVRPEGSVSTLKIQRTERGDSAVYLCASRGGPPGGYTFGSGTRLTVV.

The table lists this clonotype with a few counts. In DNA form, the CDR3 reads TGCAGCGTTGAAGCGGACGGGGGCGAGCAGTACTTC. Encoded protein: CSVEADGGEQYF. The chain has TRBV29-1 and TRBJ2-7; possibly TRBD2 for D (6 bases). Trimming shortened V by 1 base and J by 6 bases, and 10 bases separated the two germline ends. This CDR3 contains 12 residues. CDR1 SQVTM and CDR2 ANQGSEA come from the germline V gene.

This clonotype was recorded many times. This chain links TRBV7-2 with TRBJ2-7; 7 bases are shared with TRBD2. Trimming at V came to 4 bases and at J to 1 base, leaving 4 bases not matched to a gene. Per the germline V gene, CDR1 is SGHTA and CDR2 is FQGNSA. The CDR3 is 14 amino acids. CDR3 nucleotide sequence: TGTGCCAGCAGCTACACTAGCGATTCCTACGAGCAGTACTTC. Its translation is CASSYTSDSYEQYF.

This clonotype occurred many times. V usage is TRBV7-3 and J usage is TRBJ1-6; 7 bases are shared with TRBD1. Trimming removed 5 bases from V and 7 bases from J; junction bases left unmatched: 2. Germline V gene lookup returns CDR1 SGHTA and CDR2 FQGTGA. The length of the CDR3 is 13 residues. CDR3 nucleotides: TGTGCCAGCAGCCCGGGACAGAATTCACCCCTCCACTTT. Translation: CASSPGQNSPLHF. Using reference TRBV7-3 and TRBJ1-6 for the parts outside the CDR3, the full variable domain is GAGVSQTPSNKVTEKGKYVELRCDPISGHTALYWYRQSLGQGPEFLIYFQGTGAADDSGLPNDRFFAVRPEGSVSTLKIQRTERGDSAVYLCASSPGQNSPLHFGNGTRLTVT.

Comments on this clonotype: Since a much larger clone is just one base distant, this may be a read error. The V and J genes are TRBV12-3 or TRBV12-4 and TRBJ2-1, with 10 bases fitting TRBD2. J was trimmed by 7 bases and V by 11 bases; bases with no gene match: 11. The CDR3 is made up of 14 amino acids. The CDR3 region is CACTEAGGLNEQFF. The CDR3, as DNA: TGTGCCTGCACCGAAGCGGGAGGGTTGAATGAGCAGTTCTTC.